The 14 T cell receptor beta chains listed next were all sequenced from one sample in a study of long-term antiretroviral therapy in people with HIV. It was version v3.0 of the immunoSEQ assay that was run at survey level. Using immunoSEQ multiplex PCR, the repertoire was profiled, and TCRdb retains in-frame clones only, with some absent. The sample lists around 26,000 clones, 80% to 85% seen once, with roughly 15% in the top ten. The material was unsorted PBMCs, obtained 2.9 years after starting antiretroviral therapy. All receptors derive from a man between 45 and 60 years old with HIV.

This sequence joins TRBV6-1 and TRBJ1-1, with TRBD1 as a possible D gene (6 bases). The germline V and J ends were trimmed by 3 bases and 1 base, with 18 bases remaining between them. The CDR3 consists of 17 residues. The germline V gene has CDR1 MNHNS and CDR2 SASEGT. This chain's CDR3 is CASSDAPGAQGNTEAFF. DNA of the CDR3: TGTGCCAGCAGTGACGCGCCAGGGGCCCAGGGGAACACTGAAGCTTTCTTT.

The V gene is TRBV6-5, the J gene TRBJ1-5; 7 bases fit TRBD1. The CDR3 is 15 residues long. Germline V CDR1 and CDR2: MNHEY, SVGAGI. After removal of 5 bases from V and 4 bases from J, the junction contained 8 bases not matched to a gene. CDR3 DNA: TGTGCCAGCAGTCGAGCCGGGACAGCAAATCAGCCCCAGCATTTT. It is translated as CASSRAGTANQPQHF.

The chain carries TRBV28 and TRBJ1-1; D uncertain. V lost 7 bases, J lost 5 bases, and 8 bases lay in between. The germline gives CDR1 MDHEN, CDR2 SYDVKM. This CDR3 region has 11 residues. The CDR3 sequence is CASTGITEAFF. CDR3 nucleotide sequence: TGTGCCAGCACTGGGATAACTGAAGCTTTCTTT. The entire variable domain, with the rest obtained from reference TRBV28 and TRBJ1-1, is as follows: DVKVTQSSRYLVKRTGEKVFLECVQDMDHENMFWYRQDPGLGLRLIYFSYDVKMKEKGDIPEGYSVSREKKERFSLILESASTNQTSMYLCASTGITEAFFGQGTRLTVV.

In its sample, this clone was seen a few times. The gene calls are TRBV9 and TRBJ2-7; D may be TRBD1 (6 bases). The length of the CDR3 is 14 residues. V was clipped by 0 bases and J by 5 bases, with 12 bases between them. CDR1 is SGDLS and CDR2 is YYNGEE in the germline V gene. The chain's CDR3 is CASSVEGRGNEQYF. CDR3 DNA sequence: TGTGCCAGCAGCGTAGAGGGCAGGGGCAACGAGCAGTACTTC.

This clone came up a few times. This chain joins TRBV19 and TRBJ1-2; D not certain. CDR3 length: 15 residues. Germline CDR1 and CDR2: LNHDA and SQIVND (reference sequence). The V end lost 7 bases, the J end lost 3 bases, and 18 bases lay between the germline ends. The CDR3 is CASMADGRADYGYTF. In nucleotides, the CDR3 is TGTGCCAGTATGGCCGACGGTAGGGCCGACTATGGCTACACCTTC.

This rearrangement joins TRBV10-3 to TRBJ1-1; D gene ambiguous. Between the trimmed V and J ends, which lost 6 bases and 1 base, there was a span of 12 bases. This CDR3 has 14 residues. Germline V CDR1 and CDR2: ENHRY, SYGVKD. In DNA, the CDR3 is TGTGCCATCAGCGACCGGGAGCCGAACACTGAAGCTTTCTTT. Translation: CAISDREPNTEAFF.

The rearrangement joins TRBV7-9 to TRBJ1-1; no reliable D call. CDR3 size: 13 residues. The germline V gene has CDR1 SEHNR and CDR2 FQNEAQ (reference sequence). V gave up 3 bases and J gave up 4 bases, with 9 bases separating them. CDR3 region: CASSFGLITEAFF. In nucleotides, the CDR3 is TGTGCCAGCAGCTTCGGCCTTATCACTGAAGCTTTCTTT.

The chain uses TRBV11-3 and TRBJ2-3; 15 bases match TRBD2. The J segment lost 9 bases and the V segment lost 0 bases, leaving 7 bases of the junction unmatched. Germline-derived CDR1 and CDR2 are SGHNT and YENEEA. The CDR3 contains 17 residues. This chain's CDR3 is CASSLETWGLAGGTQYF. The DNA of the CDR3 is TGTGCCAGCAGCTTAGAGACTTGGGGACTAGCGGGGGGAACGCAGTATTTT.

The V and J genes are TRBV19 and TRBJ2-3; 8 bases line up with TRBD1. J was trimmed by 2 bases and V by 2 bases; bases with no gene match: 3. Germline CDR1 is LNHDA and CDR2 is SQIVND (reference sequence). This CDR3 is built from 15 residues. CDR3 in amino acids: CASSIRQGSTDTQYF. CDR3 sequence (DNA): TGTGCCAGTAGTATAAGACAGGGGTCCACAGATACGCAGTATTTT.

The chain employs TRBV10-3 and TRBJ1-2; no definite D call. Trimming took 2 bases from V and 7 from J, leaving 8 bases between them. Germline V gene data show CDR1 as ENHRY and CDR2 as SYGVKD. The CDR3 loop spans 12 amino acids. CDR3 sequence reads: CAISEGFGGYTF. The CDR3 DNA reads TGTGCCATCAGTGAGGGGTTTGGTGGCTACACCTTC.

This clone came up a few times. The chain joins TRBV30 to TRBJ1-5; no definite D call. The CDR3 length is 13 residues. From germline, CDR1 is GTSNPN and CDR2 SVGIG (reference sequence). V dropped 0 bases and J dropped 4 bases, with 7 bases sitting between them. For the CDR3, the DNA is TGTGCCTGGAGTGTACAAGGGAATCAGCCCCAGCATTTT. Its protein is CAWSVQGNQPQHF.

Points on this clone: The junction and the germline gene differ at one end; a read error may be behind it. The rearrangement uses TRBV5-4 and TRBJ2-2; possibly TRBD2 for D (6 bases). Germline V gives CDR1 SGHNT, CDR2 YYREEE (reference sequence). There are 14 residues in the CDR3. The CDR3 loop reads CASNLEGQRGELFF. CDR3 nucleotides: TGTGCCAGCAACTTGGAGGGGCAGAGGGGGGAGCTGTTTTTT.

The chain carries TRBV7-9 and TRBJ2-1; TRBD1 aligns across 8 bases. The CDR3 totals 13 residues. J was trimmed by 5 bases and V by 11 bases; bases with no gene match: 8. Germline CDR1 is SEHNR and CDR2 is FQNEAQ (reference sequence). CDR3 region: CAARDRSDNEQFF. The CDR3 DNA sequence: TGTGCCGCGCGGGACAGGTCCGACAATGAGCAGTTCTTC.

The rearrangement joins TRBV15 to TRBJ2-3, with a tentative D call TRBD2 (6 bases). Per germline, CDR1 LNHNV and CDR2 YYDKDF (reference sequence). This CDR3 is 14 amino acids long. Trimming removed 4 bases at V and 6 bases at J, with 14 bases between. For the CDR3, the DNA is TGTGCCACCAGCACTCGCGGGGTAAAGGATACGCAGTATTTT. It is translated as CATSTRGVKDTQYF.